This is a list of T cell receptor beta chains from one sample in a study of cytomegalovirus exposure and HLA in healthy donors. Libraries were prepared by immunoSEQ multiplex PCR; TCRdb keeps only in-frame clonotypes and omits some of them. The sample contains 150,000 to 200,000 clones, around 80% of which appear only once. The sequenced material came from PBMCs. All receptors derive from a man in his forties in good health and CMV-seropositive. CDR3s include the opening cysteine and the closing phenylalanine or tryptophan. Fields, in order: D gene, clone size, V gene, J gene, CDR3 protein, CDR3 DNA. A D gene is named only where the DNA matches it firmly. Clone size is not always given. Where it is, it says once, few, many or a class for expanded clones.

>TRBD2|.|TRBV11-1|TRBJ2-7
CASRRTSGSYEQYF
TGTGCCAGCAGGAGGACTAGCGGGAGCTACGAGCAGTACTTC
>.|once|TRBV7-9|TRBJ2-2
CASSPMTRTGELFF
TGTGCCAGCAGCCCTATGACCAGGACCGGGGAGCTGTTTTTT
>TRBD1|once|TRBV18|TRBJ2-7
CASSPLEGQGLYEQYF
TGTGCCAGCTCACCGCTCGAAGGACAGGGCTTGTACGAGCAGTACTTC
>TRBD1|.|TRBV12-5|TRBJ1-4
CASGLRGQGMEKLFF
TGTGCTAGTGGTCTACGCGGACAGGGTATGGAAAAACTGTTTTTT
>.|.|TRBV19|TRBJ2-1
CASSPINDNEQFF
TGTGCCAGTAGTCCTATTAACGACAATGAGCAGTTCTTC
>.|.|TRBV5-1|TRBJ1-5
CASSLGGSQPQHF
TGCGCCAGCAGCTTAGGGGGTAGTCAGCCCCAGCATTTT
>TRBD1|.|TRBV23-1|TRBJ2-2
CASTQDRPDSNTGELFF
TGCGCCAGCACCCAGGACAGGCCCGACTCGAACACCGGGGAGCTGTTTTTT
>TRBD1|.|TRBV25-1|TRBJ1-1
CASSATGDDTEAFF
TGTGCCAGCAGTGCGACAGGGGATGACACTGAAGCTTTCTTT
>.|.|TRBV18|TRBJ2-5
CASSNREETQYF
TGTGCCAGCTCCAACCGGGAGGAGACCCAGTACTTC
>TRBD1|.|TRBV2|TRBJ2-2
CASTQDRVSNTGELFF
TGTGCCAGCACCCAGGACAGGGTATCGAACACCGGGGAGCTGTTTTTT
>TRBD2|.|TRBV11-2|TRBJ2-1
CASSSPGTSGRGEQFF
TGTGCCAGCAGTTCCCCCGGGACTAGCGGGAGGGGGGAGCAGTTCTTC
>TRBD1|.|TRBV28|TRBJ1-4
CASTHPIDRGSNEKLFF
TGTGCCAGCACCCACCCGATCGACAGGGGAAGTAATGAAAAACTGTTTTTT
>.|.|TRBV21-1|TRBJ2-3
CASSKGSGRGADTQYF
TGTGCCAGCAGCAAAGGCAGCGGGAGGGGGGCAGATACGCAGTATTTT
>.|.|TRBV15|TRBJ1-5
CATSRDPGGNQPQHF
TGTGCCACCAGCAGAGATCCAGGGGGCAATCAGCCCCAGCATTTT
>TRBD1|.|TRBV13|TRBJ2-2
CASSLRQGGLGNTGELFF
TGTGCCAGCAGCTTGCGACAGGGGGGTCTAGGAAACACCGGGGAGCTGTTTTTT
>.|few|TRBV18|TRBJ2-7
CASSSTHEQYF
TGTGCCAGCTCATCCACTCACGAGCAGTACTTC
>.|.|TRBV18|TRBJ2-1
CASSPSLAMENEQFF
TGTGCCAGCTCACCGTCGCTTGCCATGGAGAATGAGCAGTTCTTC
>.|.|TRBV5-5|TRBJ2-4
CASSLGLRGGQNIQYF
TGTGCCAGCAGCCTGGGGTTAAGGGGTGGCCAAAACATTCAGTACTTC
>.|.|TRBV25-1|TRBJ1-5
CASSDPGPNQPQHF
TGTGCCAGCAGTGACCCCGGTCCCAATCAGCCCCAGCATTTT
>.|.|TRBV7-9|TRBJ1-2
CASKGYGYTF
TGTGCCAGCAAGGGGTATGGCTACACCTTC
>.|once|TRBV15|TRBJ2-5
CATSRGRETQYF
TGTGCCACCAGCAGAGGGCGGGAGACCCAGTACTTC
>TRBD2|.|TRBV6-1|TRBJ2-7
CASSELAGGSYEQYF
TGTGCCAGCAGTGAACTAGCGGGAGGCTCCTACGAGCAGTACTTC
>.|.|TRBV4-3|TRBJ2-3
CASSQGGEGTDTQYF
TGCGCCAGCAGCCAAGGGGGGGAGGGCACAGATACGCAGTATTTT
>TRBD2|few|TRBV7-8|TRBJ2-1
CASSLGLAGSRSYNEQFF
TGTGCCAGCAGTCTCGGACTAGCGGGTTCGCGCTCCTACAATGAGCAGTTCTTC
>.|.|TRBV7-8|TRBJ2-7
CASSLQGPPEQYF
TGTGCCAGCAGCCTACAGGGACCCCCCGAGCAGTACTTC
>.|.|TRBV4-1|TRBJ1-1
CASSQESPPQGNTEAFF
TGCGCCAGCAGCCAAGAAAGTCCACCTCAGGGGAACACTGAAGCTTTCTTT
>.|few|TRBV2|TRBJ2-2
CASSGLDTNTGELFF
TGTGCCAGCAGTGGACTAGACACGAACACCGGGGAGCTGTTTTTT
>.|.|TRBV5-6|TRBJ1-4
CASIGGPRGAPNEKLFF
TGTGCCAGCATTGGGGGTCCCAGGGGCGCCCCTAATGAAAAACTGTTTTTT
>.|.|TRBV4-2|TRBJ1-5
CASSQVAVVYQPQHF
TGTGCCAGCAGCCAAGTCGCGGTGGTCTATCAGCCCCAGCATTTT
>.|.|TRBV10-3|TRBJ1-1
CAISAGGEAFF
TGTGCCATCAGCGCCGGGGGTGAAGCTTTCTTT
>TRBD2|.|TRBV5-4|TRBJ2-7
CASSQGLAETYEQYF
TGTGCCAGCAGCCAGGGACTAGCGGAGACCTACGAGCAGTACTTC
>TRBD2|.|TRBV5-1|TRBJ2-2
CASRLAGATGELFF
TGCGCCAGCAGACTAGCGGGAGCTACCGGGGAGCTGTTTTTT
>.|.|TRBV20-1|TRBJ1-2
CSARVGHGYTF
TGCAGTGCTAGAGTGGGCCATGGCTACACCTTC
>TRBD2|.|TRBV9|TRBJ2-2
CASSVATGLNSGELFF
TGTGCCAGCAGCGTAGCTACGGGACTAAATTCTGGGGAGCTGTTTTTT
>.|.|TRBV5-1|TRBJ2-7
CASSLERSSYEQYF
TGCGCCAGCAGCTTGGAACGGAGCTCCTACGAGCAGTACTTC
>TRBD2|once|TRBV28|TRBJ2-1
CASSQGAGSGLAYNEQFF
TGTGCCAGCAGCCAAGGGGCAGGCTCGGGACTAGCCTACAATGAGCAGTTCTTC
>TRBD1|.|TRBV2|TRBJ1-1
CASVGQMDTEAFF
TGTGCCAGCGTGGGACAGATGGACACTGAAGCTTTCTTT
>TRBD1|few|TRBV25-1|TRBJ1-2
CASAGQIYGYTF
TGTGCCAGCGCGGGACAGATCTATGGCTACACCTTC
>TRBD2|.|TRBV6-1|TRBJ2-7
CASSAGLAGVFLYF
TGTGCCAGCAGTGCCGGACTAGCGGGAGTGTTTTTGTACTTC
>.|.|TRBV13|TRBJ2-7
CASSSRDWSYEQYF
TGTGCCAGCAGCTCCCGGGACTGGTCCTACGAGCAGTACTTC
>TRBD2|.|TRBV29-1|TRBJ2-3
CSVFLAGGTDTQYF
TGCAGCGTTTTTCTAGCGGGGGGCACAGATACGCAGTATTTT
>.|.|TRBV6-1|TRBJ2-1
CASTTDFSYNEQFF
TGTGCCAGCACGACGGACTTCTCATACAATGAGCAGTTCTTC
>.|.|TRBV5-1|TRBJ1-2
CASSFRNLGDYGYTF
TGCGCCAGCAGCTTTAGAAACTTAGGGGACTATGGCTACACCTTC
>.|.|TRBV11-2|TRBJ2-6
CASSREGVGANVLTF
TGTGCCAGCAGCCGCGAGGGGGTGGGGGCCAACGTCCTGACTTTC
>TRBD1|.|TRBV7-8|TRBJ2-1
CASSPSPGQGRNEQFF
TGTGCCAGCAGCCCCTCTCCGGGACAGGGACGTAATGAGCAGTTCTTC
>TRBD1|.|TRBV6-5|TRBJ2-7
CASRSTGNEQYF
TGTGCCAGCAGGTCGACAGGGAACGAGCAGTACTTC
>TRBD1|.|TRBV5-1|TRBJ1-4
CASSLTGGDEKLFF
TGCGCCAGCAGCCTGACAGGGGGGGATGAAAAACTGTTTTTT
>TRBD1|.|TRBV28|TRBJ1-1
CASGNPGGNTEAFF
TGTGCCAGCGGAAACCCAGGGGGGAACACTGAAGCTTTCTTT
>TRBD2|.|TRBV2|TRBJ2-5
CASSGTLAGDPQETQYF
TGTGCCAGCAGTGGCACACTAGCGGGAGACCCCCAAGAGACCCAGTACTTC
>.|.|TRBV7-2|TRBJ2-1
CASSFYHRDYNEQFF
TGTGCCAGCAGCTTTTACCACAGGGACTACAATGAGCAGTTCTTC